This entry concerns a single T cell receptor beta chain. What it recognizes is unknown. The sample belongs to a study of shared clonotypes between healthy human individuals. Genomic DNA per cell subset filled all wells of several immunoSEQ plates. The input for sorted-subset replicate PCRs was around 200 ng DNA, some 28,000 T cell genomes. TCRdb keeps only in-frame clones here, not all; method: immunoSEQ multiplex PCR. The sample lists about 1.5 million clones; 95% to 99% were seen once. Study results and limitations: A few donors had around 5.2% of their naive CD4 clonotypes in common.

The sequencing input was naive CD4+ T cells sorted from blood. Subset of the sample: CD45RA+ positively selected. The TCR comes from a young man in good health.

The CDR3 DNA reads as TGTGCCAGCACAAGGACAGGGAGAGATGGCTACACCTTC. Amino acid sequence: CASTRTGRDGYTF. This chain links TRBV28 with TRBJ1-2, with TRBD1 matching over 8 bases. CDR1 and CDR2 from the germline V gene are MDHEN and SYDVKM. The CDR3 covers 13 residues. After removal of 7 bases from V and 6 bases from J, the junction contained 7 bases not matched to a gene.